This TCR beta chain comes out of a study of vaccination and CD4 T cells after COVID-19. Study overall: Stimulation of the cells used overlapping spike peptide pools from SARS-CoV-2 and from the common cold coronaviruses HCoV-NL63, HCoV-OC43 and HCoV-229E. Study outcomes and limitations: Rising from around 20 to 38, the median of SARS-CoV-2-reactive clonotypes did not change significantly. The study sampled relatively few convalescent patients and omitted early post-infection timepoints.

Treatment meaning: 10-day PBMC culture with coronavirus spike peptide pools or control peptides (ViraFEST assay). Negative selection enriched CD4+ T cells from cultures at around ten days. This CDR3 has 13 amino acids. Looked up from germline, CDR1 is SGHTA and CDR2 is FQGNSA. V gave up 5 bases and J gave up 1 base, with 8 bases separating them. An Oncomine TCR Beta short-read assay was used to sequence the DNA from cultured CD4+ T cells. Using its own MiXCR run on the PCR reads, TCRdb lists one record per CDR3 protein. This sample has over 12,000 distinct CDR3 sequences, with just under 45% found just once. This clonotype has just a few counts. Its antigen remains unknown.

The sequencing input was CD4+ T cells from blood, cultured in vitro. This chain uses TRBV7-2 with TRBJ2-5, with D unclear. This receptor was identified in a human donor who had recovered from COVID-19. CDR3 DNA: TGTGCCAGCAGCCGCCGCACCCAAGAGACCCAGTACTTC. Its translation: CASSRRTQETQYF.